This T cell receptor (beta chain) was captured in a study of patients and donors after allogeneic stem cell transplantation. TCRdb recomputed calls from the RT-PCR reads with MiXCR, one row per CDR3 protein. The profile shows roughly 960,000 distinct CDR3 sequences, approximately 18% of them singletons. From germline, CDR1 is KGHSH and CDR2 LQKENI. V gave up 3 bases and J gave up 9 bases, with 15 bases separating them. The CDR3 loop spans 14 amino acids. This sequence joins TRBV18 and TRBJ2-1; a possible D gene is TRBD1 (6 bases). The sequence came from a human donor who was either an allogeneic HSCT recipient or a stem cell or donor lymphocyte infusion donor (not recorded which). It is not recorded whose cells these are; they may come from a transplant donor. Sequenced input: blood, either unsorted or a sorted T cell fraction (not recorded which). The CDR3 reads CASSPLGQGTEQFF. CDR3 nucleotides: TGTGCCAGCTCACCCCTAGGGCAGGGGACTGAGCAGTTCTTC. The full variable domain, in which reference TRBV18 and TRBJ2-1 provide the parts outside the CDR3, is NAGVMQNPRHLVRRRGQEARLRCSPMKGHSHVYWYRQLPEEGLKFMVYLQKENIIDESGMPKERFSAEFPKEGPSILRIQQVVRGDSAAYFCASSPLGQGTEQFFGPGTRLTVL.